The present TCR beta chain was sequenced within a study of shared clonotypes between healthy human individuals. In regard to this clone: Its matching antigen is unknown.

The V end was cut by 5 bases, the J end by 2 bases, with 13 bases between. Germline CDR1 MNHEY, CDR2 SMNVEV (reference sequence). This CDR3 has 15 amino acids. Naive-designated CD8 cells lacked CD45RO, were positively enriched for CCR7, and omitted terminally differentiated effector memory CD45RA+ cells. Study-wide findings and caveats: Few donors limited the genetic and exposure-history diversity represented. Compared with memory subsets, naive subsets generally had larger estimated richness. Among donors, clonotype sharing was expected to be affected by sequencing depth. Rarefaction gave evidence that sorted-subset sequencing remained incomplete despite large depth.

Some clones are missing from TCRdb's copy, which holds only in-frame ones; the method was immunoSEQ multiplex PCR. The sample consists of around 2.1 million clones, about 93% of them appearing once. The sample comprised naive CD8+ T cells from PBMCs. The TCR was taken from a man between 18 and 35 years old in good health. Some clones in this sample may be carry-over from other donors' samples. The chain carries TRBV27 and TRBJ2-1; D unclear. CDR3 nucleotides: TGTGCCAGCAGTCCTTCGACTTCCCCCTACAATGAGCAGTTCTTC. Protein: CASSPSTSPYNEQFF.